Sequencing of this T cell receptor (beta chain) was carried out in a study of low-dose radiotherapy and immunotherapy resistance in tumors. Time point denoted: before trial treatment. This clonotype occurred many times. Germline loops: CDR1 MDHEN, CDR2 SYDVKM. The CDR3 has 14 residues. V lost 8 bases, J lost 3 bases, and 6 bases stayed unmatched. TRAV and TRBV primers primed cDNA for both TCRalpha and TCRbeta. Using a constant-region primer together with a V-primer adapter, TCRs were subjected to approximately 20 PCR cycles of amplification. TCRdb re-called the reads with MiXCR, one entry per CDR3 protein. The data hold tens of thousands of distinct CDR3 sequences, with approximately 25% observed a single time.

The V gene is TRBV28, the J gene TRBJ2-5; the match to TRBD2 covers 10 bases. This material consisted of PBMCs, taken before treatment. The origin of this receptor is a male donor with prostate cancer. Written as DNA, the CDR3 is TGTGCCAGCGTGCGAGCGGGAGGGAAAGAGACCCAGTACTTC. Amino acids: CASVRAGGKETQYF.